This TCR beta chain was captured in a study of T cell responses to AZD1222 COVID-19 vaccine. Sequenced by immunoSEQ multiplex PCR; TCRdb stores in-frame clones only, minus some. The sample includes approximately 120,000 clones, over 90% of them seen just once. The material was peripheral blood, obtained on day 0 of AZD1222 vaccination. This clonotype was sampled from an adult in good health.

The CDR3 loop reads CASRTGRNGYTF. The CDR3 coding sequence is TGTGCCAGCAGAACAGGGAGGAATGGCTACACCTTC. The V call is TRBV6-5, the J call TRBJ1-2, with D possibly being TRBD1 (6 bases). Germline values: CDR1 MNHEY, CDR2 SVGAGI. CDR3 length: 12 residues. The ends were cut back, 6 bases at V and 6 bases at J, with 11 bases in the middle.